The present entry profiles one T cell receptor beta chain with its context. The sample comes from a study of early T cells in non-severe SARS-CoV-2 infection. TCRdb re-called the 5' RACE reads through MiXCR, storing one row per CDR3 protein. The sample lists under 95,000 distinct CDR3 sequences, more than 13% occurring once. The CDR3 totals 18 residues. From germline, CDR1 is WSHSY and CDR2 SAAADI. J lost 0 bases, V lost 6 bases, and 12 bases had no gene match. The sequencing input was whole blood. The V gene is TRBV10-2, the J gene TRBJ2-7; 12 positions match TRBD1. The receptor comes from an adult who was a healthcare worker with PCR-confirmed SARS-CoV-2 infection or an uninfected control (not recorded which). Here the CDR3 reads CASRPGTGGYFGSYEQYF. In nucleotides, the CDR3 is TGCGCCAGCAGGCCCGGGACAGGGGGCTATTTCGGCTCCTACGAGCAGTACTTC.